This T cell receptor (beta chain) stems from a study of cytomegalovirus exposure and HLA in healthy donors. Primers for the PCR totalled 60 Vbeta and 13 Jbeta. This table comes from immunoSEQ multiplex PCR, and its TCRdb copy is limited to in-frame clones, with some not included. The sample consists of 150,000 to 250,000 clones, 70% to 85% of them appearing once. The CDR3 runs to 14 residues. CDR1 and CDR2 (germline): SGHTA, FQGNSA. The V end was cut by 3 bases, the J end by 0 bases, with 6 bases between. Findings and caveats of the study: The study listed 150 to 200 cytomegalovirus-associated TCR beta chains. Previously analyzed data showed that most TCR beta V segments were productive at a frequency of about 87% or about 30%. Available immune exposure information covered CMV serostatus only.

For this clone: No antigen is known for it.

The source of this sequence is a boy under 10 years old in good health and CMV-seronegative. Sequences were obtained from PBMCs. This sequence joins TRBV7-2 and TRBJ2-1; D gene unclear. CDR3: CASSFRSSYNEQFF. The CDR3 nucleotides are TGTGCCAGCAGCTTCCGGAGCTCCTACAATGAGCAGTTCTTC.